This T cell receptor (beta chain) originates from a study of T cells in Graves' hyperthyroidism and ophthalmopathy. The study's findings and limits: Before onset, by a median of approximately 6.8 months, the model predicted ophthalmopathy. Peripheral blood also featured most of the thyroid clonotypes expanded above 0.001.

Diagnosis relied on clinical symptoms, serum thyroxine and TRAb, thyroid ultrasound and orbital computed tomography. The PBMCs were sourced from fresh peripheral blood (about 9.7 ml). Using RNA transcripts as the source, TCR beta CDR3 regions were amplified. During a first-round RT-PCR of the TCR CDR3, the HTBI primer set was used. TCRdb analysed the multiplex PCR reads with MiXCR anew, one entry per CDR3 protein. The repertoire consists of more than 550,000 distinct CDR3 sequences, with around a sixth occurring once and the leading ten covering 15% to 20%. CDR3 length: 15 amino acids. V was clipped by 0 bases and J by 4 bases, with 13 bases between them. The germline gives CDR1 SGHRS, CDR2 YFSETQ. Concerning this clonotype: Antigen specificity is unknown.

The chain links TRBV5-1 to TRBJ1-2, with D possibly being TRBD1 (5 bases). The origin of this receptor is a woman in her forties or fifties with Graves' hyperthyroidism that later progressed to Graves' ophthalmopathy. Sequencing was carried out using blood. CDR3 residues: CASSLAPGLGYGYTF. As DNA, the CDR3 is TGCGCCAGCAGCTTGGCCCCGGGGCTCGGCTATGGCTACACCTTC.